This T cell receptor beta chain was observed in a study of blood T cells in healthy people across ages. It was with a sample-barcoded 5' primer and a J-beta primer mix that a second PCR of roughly 7 to 12 cycles was run. The template-switch adaptor, which had 12 random nucleotides, put a tag on each cDNA molecule. TCRdb reprocessed the 5' RACE reads with MiXCR, giving one entry per CDR3 protein. The sample consists of 1.5 million to 2 million distinct CDR3 sequences, roughly two fifths of them appearing once. This clonotype was picked up a small number of times. Its target is not known. Study-wide points: Across the age range, TCR beta diversity per million T cells fell in a roughly linear way. Strong correlation linked observed beta diversity and percent naive T cells.

Sample donors were healthy Caucasian individuals that came from Russia, aged roughly 6 to 95. There are 15 residues in the CDR3. Trimming pared 7 bases from V and 2 bases from J, leaving 15 bases between. Germline V lookup: CDR1 MNHEY, CDR2 SVGEGT. The chain is built from TRBV6-2 or TRBV6-3 and TRBJ1-5; no definite D call. The sequencing sample was made of blood. This clonotype was sampled from a human donor in good health. The CDR3 region has the DNA TGTGCCAGCAATCGGGCAGTTAAGGGCAATCAGCCCCAGCATTTT. It is translated as CASNRAVKGNQPQHF.